These T cell receptor beta chains were read from a single sample in a study of blood T cell repertoires in COVID-19. The data were produced by immunoSEQ multiplex PCR, yet TCRdb's version contains in-frame clones alone and is incomplete. The sample consists of around 260,000 clones, about 88% of them appearing once. The sample comprised peripheral blood. Receptor source: a man aged 55 to 70 who had recovered from COVID-19. Each CDR3 is given with its conserved first and last residue. A D gene is named only where the DNA matches it firmly. Some rows mark clone size as missing; the rest say once, few, many or name a class of expanded clone.

clone size: .
J gene: TRBJ1-5
V gene: TRBV7-2
D gene: .
CDR3 protein: CASSGQGNQPQHF
CDR3 DNA: TGTGCCAGCAGCGGGCAGGGGAATCAGCCCCAGCATTTT

clone size: .
J gene: TRBJ2-2
V gene: TRBV7-3
D gene: TRBD2
CDR3 protein: CASSRGGASTGELFF
CDR3 DNA: TGTGCCAGCAGCCGCGGGGGGGCTAGCACCGGGGAGCTGTTTTTT

clone size: .
J gene: TRBJ1-1
V gene: TRBV2
D gene: .
CDR3 protein: CASTQLTGNTEAFF
CDR3 DNA: TGTGCCAGCACGCAACTTACAGGGAACACTGAAGCTTTCTTT

clone size: .
J gene: TRBJ2-2
V gene: TRBV7-3
D gene: TRBD2
CDR3 protein: CASSSTGGTGELFF
CDR3 DNA: TGTGCCAGCAGCTCCACGGGGGGGACCGGGGAGCTGTTTTTT

clone size: .
J gene: TRBJ1-2
V gene: TRBV19
D gene: TRBD1
CDR3 protein: CASRRGQNYGYTF
CDR3 DNA: TGTGCCAGCCGCCGGGGACAGAACTATGGCTACACCTTC

clone size: .
J gene: TRBJ1-2
V gene: TRBV6-5
D gene: .
CDR3 protein: CASRLYGTFYGYTF
CDR3 DNA: TGTGCCAGCAGACTATACGGGACATTCTATGGCTACACCTTC

clone size: .
J gene: TRBJ2-2
V gene: TRBV4-2
D gene: TRBD1
CDR3 protein: CASSQRQGRGELFF
CDR3 DNA: TGTGCCAGCAGCCAACGACAGGGCAGAGGGGAGCTGTTTTTT

clone size: once
J gene: TRBJ2-7
V gene: TRBV6-6
D gene: TRBD1
CDR3 protein: CASSSGQGFSYEQYF
CDR3 DNA: TGTGCCAGCAGTTCGGGACAGGGCTTCTCCTACGAGCAGTACTTC

clone size: .
J gene: TRBJ1-1
V gene: TRBV30
D gene: .
CDR3 protein: CAWSVWRSLMNTEAFF
CDR3 DNA: TGTGCCTGGAGTGTATGGAGATCCCTCATGAACACTGAAGCTTTCTTT

clone size: .
J gene: TRBJ2-1
V gene: TRBV6-6
D gene: TRBD2
CDR3 protein: CASSYVLPSGGDEQFF
CDR3 DNA: TGTGCCAGCAGTTACGTTCTTCCTAGCGGGGGTGATGAGCAGTTCTTC

clone size: .
J gene: TRBJ1-4
V gene: TRBV6-5
D gene: .
CDR3 protein: CASRRAGEKLFF
CDR3 DNA: TGTGCCAGCAGAAGAGCGGGAGAAAAACTGTTTTTT

clone size: .
J gene: TRBJ1-3
V gene: TRBV9
D gene: .
CDR3 protein: CASITGFGNTIYF
CDR3 DNA: TGTGCCAGCATTACAGGGTTTGGAAACACCATATATTTT

clone size: .
J gene: TRBJ2-2
V gene: TRBV6-4
D gene: .
CDR3 protein: CASSDEFSNTGELFF
CDR3 DNA: TGTGCCAGCAGTGACGAGTTTTCGAACACCGGGGAGCTGTTTTTT

clone size: few
J gene: TRBJ1-5
V gene: TRBV5-6
D gene: .
CDR3 protein: CASSLLGGSNQPQHF
CDR3 DNA: TGTGCCAGCAGCTTGCTGGGGGGGAGCAATCAGCCCCAGCATTTT

clone size: .
J gene: TRBJ2-1
V gene: TRBV15
D gene: TRBD2
CDR3 protein: CATRAAGVRNEQFF
CDR3 DNA: TGTGCCACCAGGGCTGCGGGGGTGAGGAATGAGCAGTTCTTC

clone size: .
J gene: TRBJ2-6
V gene: TRBV19
D gene: .
CDR3 protein: CASSRRGSPAGANVLTF
CDR3 DNA: TGTGCCAGTAGTCGCCGGGGGTCTCCGGCTGGGGCCAACGTCCTGACTTTC

clone size: .
J gene: TRBJ1-4
V gene: TRBV20-1
D gene: TRBD1
CDR3 protein: CSASGDRVEKLFF
CDR3 DNA: TGCAGTGCTAGTGGGGACAGGGTTGAAAAACTGTTTTTT

clone size: .
J gene: TRBJ2-5
V gene: TRBV27
D gene: TRBD2
CDR3 protein: CASSLATSGGETQYF
CDR3 DNA: TGTGCCAGCAGTTTAGCGACTAGCGGGGGTGAGACCCAGTACTTC

clone size: .
J gene: TRBJ2-5
V gene: TRBV3-1/TRBV3-2
D gene: .
CDR3 protein: CASSQVSLGETQYF
CDR3 DNA: TGTGCCAGCAGCCAAGTTAGCTTGGGAGAGACCCAGTACTTC

clone size: .
J gene: TRBJ2-7
V gene: TRBV7-9
D gene: TRBD1
CDR3 protein: CASSSRTTGTGGHEQYF
CDR3 DNA: TGTGCCAGCAGCTCTCGAACTACCGGGACAGGGGGTCACGAGCAGTACTTC

clone size: once
J gene: TRBJ2-7
V gene: TRBV15
D gene: .
CDR3 protein: CATSRAPPGNYEQYF
CDR3 DNA: TGTGCCACCAGCAGAGCCCCTCCAGGGAACTACGAGCAGTACTTC

clone size: .
J gene: TRBJ2-7
V gene: TRBV10-1
D gene: TRBD1
CDR3 protein: CASSGPGQGAGEQYF
CDR3 DNA: TGCGCCAGCAGTGGACCGGGACAGGGGGCAGGCGAGCAGTACTTC

clone size: once
J gene: TRBJ1-1
V gene: TRBV7-2
D gene: TRBD1
CDR3 protein: CASSLWTGPMNTEAFF
CDR3 DNA: TGTGCCAGCAGCCTATGGACAGGGCCGATGAACACTGAAGCTTTCTTT

clone size: once
J gene: TRBJ2-7
V gene: TRBV5-6
D gene: TRBD2
CDR3 protein: CASSPGLAGGPDEQYF
CDR3 DNA: TGTGCCAGCAGTCCGGGACTAGCGGGGGGGCCGGACGAGCAGTACTTC

clone size: .
J gene: TRBJ2-1
V gene: TRBV5-1
D gene: .
CDR3 protein: CASATKTDTYNEQFF
CDR3 DNA: TGCGCCAGCGCAACGAAGACAGATACCTACAATGAGCAGTTCTTC

clone size: once
J gene: TRBJ1-6
V gene: TRBV3-1/TRBV3-2
D gene: .
CDR3 protein: CASSQESRGSSYNSPLHF
CDR3 DNA: TGTGCCAGCAGCCAAGAATCACGGGGATCCTCCTATAATTCACCCCTCCACTTT

clone size: once
J gene: TRBJ2-1
V gene: TRBV11-3
D gene: TRBD2
CDR3 protein: CASSGSASGGAGEQFF
CDR3 DNA: TGTGCCAGCAGCGGCTCCGCTAGCGGGGGGGCTGGTGAGCAGTTCTTC

clone size: .
J gene: TRBJ1-1
V gene: TRBV7-9
D gene: .
CDR3 protein: CASDYGGNRDEAFF
CDR3 DNA: TGTGCCAGCGACTACGGGGGGAATCGGGATGAAGCTTTCTTT

clone size: once
J gene: TRBJ2-1
V gene: TRBV5-1
D gene: TRBD2
CDR3 protein: CASSMAGVPYNEQFF
CDR3 DNA: TGCGCCAGCAGCATGGCGGGGGTCCCCTACAATGAGCAGTTCTTC

clone size: once
J gene: TRBJ1-1
V gene: TRBV6-5
D gene: .
CDR3 protein: CASSLGGLLNTEAFF
CDR3 DNA: TGTGCCAGCAGTCTTGGGGGCCTTTTGAACACTGAAGCTTTCTTT

clone size: .
J gene: TRBJ2-5
V gene: TRBV4-2
D gene: .
CDR3 protein: CASSQRGGGETQYF
CDR3 DNA: TGTGCCAGCAGCCAAAGAGGAGGGGGCGAGACCCAGTACTTC

clone size: .
J gene: TRBJ2-1
V gene: TRBV25-1
D gene: TRBD2
CDR3 protein: CASSEFTGGRINEQFF
CDR3 DNA: TGTGCCAGCAGTGAATTCACGGGGGGGCGGATAAATGAGCAGTTCTTC

clone size: .
J gene: TRBJ1-5
V gene: TRBV6-5
D gene: TRBD1
CDR3 protein: CASSWTGGYNQPQHF
CDR3 DNA: TGTGCCAGCAGTTGGACAGGGGGCTACAATCAGCCCCAGCATTTT

clone size: .
J gene: TRBJ2-4
V gene: TRBV25-1
D gene: TRBD1
CDR3 protein: CASSEGTGGAVDIQYF
CDR3 DNA: TGTGCCAGCAGTGAAGGGACAGGGGGCGCGGTAGACATTCAGTACTTC

clone size: once
J gene: TRBJ1-1
V gene: TRBV7-2
D gene: .
CDR3 protein: CASSGGTWNTEAFF
CDR3 DNA: TGTGCCAGCAGCGGGGGCACTTGGAACACTGAAGCTTTCTTT

clone size: .
J gene: TRBJ1-3
V gene: TRBV6-2/TRBV6-3
D gene: TRBD1
CDR3 protein: CASSSTGDFSGNTIYF
CDR3 DNA: TGTGCCAGCAGTTCGACAGGGGACTTCTCTGGAAACACCATATATTTT

clone size: .
J gene: TRBJ2-1
V gene: TRBV29-1
D gene: TRBD1
CDR3 protein: CSVLSGTGSTIEQFF
CDR3 DNA: TGCAGCGTTCTATCCGGGACAGGGTCTACGATTGAGCAGTTCTTC

clone size: once
J gene: TRBJ1-6
V gene: TRBV9
D gene: TRBD1
CDR3 protein: CASSVTGANSPLHF
CDR3 DNA: TGTGCCAGCAGCGTGACAGGGGCCAATTCACCCCTCCACTTT

clone size: .
J gene: TRBJ2-1
V gene: TRBV6-5
D gene: TRBD1
CDR3 protein: CASTQTGFNEQFF
CDR3 DNA: TGTGCCAGCACTCAGACAGGGTTCAATGAGCAGTTCTTC

clone size: .
J gene: TRBJ2-7
V gene: TRBV6-2/TRBV6-3
D gene: TRBD1
CDR3 protein: CASSYDSQGAYEQYF
CDR3 DNA: TGTGCCAGCAGTTACGATTCCCAGGGGGCGTACGAGCAGTACTTC

clone size: .
J gene: TRBJ1-3
V gene: TRBV25-1
D gene: .
CDR3 protein: CASSENLPGTGSGNTIYF
CDR3 DNA: TGTGCCAGCAGTGAAAACCTGCCCGGCACAGGGTCTGGAAACACCATATATTTT

clone size: .
J gene: TRBJ1-2
V gene: TRBV30
D gene: .
CDR3 protein: CAWSQQGLRNYGYTF
CDR3 DNA: TGTGCCTGGAGCCAGCAGGGGTTACGGAACTATGGCTACACCTTC